This T cell receptor (beta chain) was captured by sequencing in a study of technical replicates of blood from four donors. The CDR3 is made up of 12 amino acids. The V end lost 4 bases, the J end lost 4 bases, and 11 bases lay between the germline ends. Germline V lookup: CDR1 SQVTM, CDR2 ANQGSEA. The repertoire was sequenced with immunoSEQ multiplex PCR; TCRdb's copy has only in-frame clones and lacks some. Of approximately 66,000 clones listed, over 75% are singletons. The V gene is TRBV29-1, the J gene TRBJ2-7, with a possible D match to TRBD2 (7 bases). Material for sequencing was PBMCs. The TCR originated in a human donor in good health. Some clones in this sample may be carry-over from other donors' samples. CDR3 nucleotides: TGCAGCGTTGTTAGGGGGGGGTACGAGCAGTACTTC. Residues: CSVVRGGYEQYF.